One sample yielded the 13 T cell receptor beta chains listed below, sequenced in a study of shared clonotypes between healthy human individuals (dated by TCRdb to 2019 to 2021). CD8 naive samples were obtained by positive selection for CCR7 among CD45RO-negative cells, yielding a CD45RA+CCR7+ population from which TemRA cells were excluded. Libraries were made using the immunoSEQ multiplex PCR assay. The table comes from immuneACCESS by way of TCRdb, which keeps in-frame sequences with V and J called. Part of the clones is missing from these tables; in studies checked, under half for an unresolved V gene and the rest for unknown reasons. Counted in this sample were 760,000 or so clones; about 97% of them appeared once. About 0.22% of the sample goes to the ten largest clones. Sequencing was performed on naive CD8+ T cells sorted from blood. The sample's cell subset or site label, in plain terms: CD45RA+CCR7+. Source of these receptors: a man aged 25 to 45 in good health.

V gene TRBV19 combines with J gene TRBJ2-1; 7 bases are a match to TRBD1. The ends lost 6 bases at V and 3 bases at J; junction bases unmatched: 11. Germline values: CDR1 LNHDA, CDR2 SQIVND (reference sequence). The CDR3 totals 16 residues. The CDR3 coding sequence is TGTGCCAGTAGCCCAGCCTGGGGACAGAGCTACAATGAGCAGTTCTTC. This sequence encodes CASSPAWGQSYNEQFF.

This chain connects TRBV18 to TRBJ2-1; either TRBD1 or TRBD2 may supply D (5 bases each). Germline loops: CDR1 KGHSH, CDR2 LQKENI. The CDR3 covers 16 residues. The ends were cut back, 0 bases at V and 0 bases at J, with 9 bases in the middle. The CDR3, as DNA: TGTGCCAGCTCACCACCTACGGGACCCTCCTACAATGAGCAGTTCTTC. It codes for CASSPPTGPSYNEQFF.

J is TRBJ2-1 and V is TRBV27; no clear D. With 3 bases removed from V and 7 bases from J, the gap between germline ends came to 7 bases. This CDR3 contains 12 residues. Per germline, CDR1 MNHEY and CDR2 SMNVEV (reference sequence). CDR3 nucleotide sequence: TGTGCCAGCAGTTTTTATCCGAATGAGCAGTTCTTC. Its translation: CASSFYPNEQFF.

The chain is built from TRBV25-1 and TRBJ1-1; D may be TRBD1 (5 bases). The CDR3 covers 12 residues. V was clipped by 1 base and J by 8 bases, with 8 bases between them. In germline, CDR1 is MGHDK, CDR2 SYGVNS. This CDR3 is CASSEFDREAFF. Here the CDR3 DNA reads TGTGCCAGCAGTGAATTTGACAGAGAAGCTTTCTTT.

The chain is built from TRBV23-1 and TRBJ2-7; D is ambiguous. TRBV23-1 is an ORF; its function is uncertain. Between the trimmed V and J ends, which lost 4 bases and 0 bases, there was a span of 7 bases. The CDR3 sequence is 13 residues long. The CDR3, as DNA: TGCGCCAGCAGTCGGAACGGCTCCTACGAGCAGTACTTC. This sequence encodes CASSRNGSYEQYF.

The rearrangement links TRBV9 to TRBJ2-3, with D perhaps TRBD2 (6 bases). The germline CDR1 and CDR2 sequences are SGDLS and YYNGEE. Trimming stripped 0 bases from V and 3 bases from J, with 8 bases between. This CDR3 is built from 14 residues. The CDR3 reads CASSVAGLTDTQYF. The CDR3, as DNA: TGTGCCAGCAGCGTAGCGGGACTGACAGATACGCAGTATTTT.

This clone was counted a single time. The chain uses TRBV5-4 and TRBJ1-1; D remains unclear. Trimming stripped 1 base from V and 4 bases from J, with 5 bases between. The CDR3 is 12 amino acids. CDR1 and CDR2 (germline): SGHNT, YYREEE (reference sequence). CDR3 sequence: CASSLSATEAFF. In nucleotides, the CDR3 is TGTGCCAGCAGCTTGTCGGCCACTGAAGCTTTCTTT.

The CDR3 sequence is CASSLGPGQGSPGELFF. CDR3 in DNA: TGTGCCAGCAGTTTAGGCCCGGGACAGGGCAGCCCCGGGGAGCTGTTTTTT. This rearrangement joins TRBV7-3 to TRBJ2-2, with 9 bases that match TRBD1. Germline loops: CDR1 SGHTA, CDR2 FQGTGA. The length of the CDR3 is 17 residues. The V gene end was trimmed by 6 bases and the J gene end by 6 bases; junction bases not matched to a gene: 14. The variable domain in full, completed from reference TRBV7-3 and TRBJ2-2, reads GAGVSQTPSNKVTEKGKYVELRCDPISGHTALYWYRQSLGQGPEFLIYFQGTGAADDSGLPNDRFFAVRPEGSVSTLKIQRTERGDSAVYLCASSLGPGQGSPGELFFGEGSRLTVL.

CDR3 loop: CASSDLQGDGQPQHF. The CDR3 nucleotides are TGTGCCAGCAGCGACCTGCAGGGGGACGGTCAGCCCCAGCATTTT. V usage is TRBV27 and J usage is TRBJ1-5; 7 positions match TRBD1. The germline gives CDR1 MNHEY, CDR2 SMNVEV (reference sequence). V shed 6 bases and J 6 bases; nucleotides not matched to a gene: 11. CDR3 length: 15 residues.

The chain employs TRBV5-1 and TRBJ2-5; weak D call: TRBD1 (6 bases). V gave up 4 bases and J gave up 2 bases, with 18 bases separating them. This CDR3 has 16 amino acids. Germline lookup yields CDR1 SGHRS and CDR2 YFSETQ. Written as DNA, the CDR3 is TGCGCCAGCAGCCTAGAACAGGGAGTAGCACAAGAGACCCAGTACTTC. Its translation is CASSLEQGVAQETQYF.

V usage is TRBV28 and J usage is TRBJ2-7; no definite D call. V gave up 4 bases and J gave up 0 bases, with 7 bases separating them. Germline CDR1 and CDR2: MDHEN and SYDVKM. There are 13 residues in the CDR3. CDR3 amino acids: CASSYPDSYEQYF. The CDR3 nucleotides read TGTGCCAGCAGTTACCCGGACTCCTACGAGCAGTACTTC.

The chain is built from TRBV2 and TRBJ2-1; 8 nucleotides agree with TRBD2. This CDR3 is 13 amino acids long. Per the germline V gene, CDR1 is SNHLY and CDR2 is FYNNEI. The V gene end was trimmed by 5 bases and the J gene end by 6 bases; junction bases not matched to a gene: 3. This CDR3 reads CASSSGRGNEQFF. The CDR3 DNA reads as TGTGCCAGCAGTAGCGGGAGAGGCAATGAGCAGTTCTTC.

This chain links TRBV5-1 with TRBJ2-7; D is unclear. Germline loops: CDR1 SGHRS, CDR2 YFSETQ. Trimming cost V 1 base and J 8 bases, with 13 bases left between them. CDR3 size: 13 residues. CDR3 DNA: TGCGCCAGCAGCTTGACGCCAGATGTCAAGCAGTACTTC. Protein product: CASSLTPDVKQYF. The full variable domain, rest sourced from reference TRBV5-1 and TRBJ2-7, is KAGVTQTPRYLIKTRGQQVTLSCSPISGHRSVSWYQQTPGQGLQFLFEYFSETQRNKGNFPGRFSGRQFSNSRSEMNVSTLELGDSALYLCASSLTPDVKQYFGPGTRLTVT.